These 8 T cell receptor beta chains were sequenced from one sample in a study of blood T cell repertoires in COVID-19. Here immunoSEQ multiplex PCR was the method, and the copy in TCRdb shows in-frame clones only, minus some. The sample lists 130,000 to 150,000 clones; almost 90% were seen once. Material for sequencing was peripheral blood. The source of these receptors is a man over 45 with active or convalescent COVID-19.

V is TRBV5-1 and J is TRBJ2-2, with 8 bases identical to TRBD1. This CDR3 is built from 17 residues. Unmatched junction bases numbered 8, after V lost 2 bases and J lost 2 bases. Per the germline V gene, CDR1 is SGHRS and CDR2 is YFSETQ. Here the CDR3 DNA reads TGCGCCAGCAGCTTAAAGGACAGGGTGGGCAACACCGGGGAGCTGTTTTTT. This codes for CASSLKDRVGNTGELFF.

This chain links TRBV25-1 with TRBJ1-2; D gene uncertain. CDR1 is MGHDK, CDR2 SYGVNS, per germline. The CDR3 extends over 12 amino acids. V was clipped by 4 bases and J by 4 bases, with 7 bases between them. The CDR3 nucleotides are TGTGCCAGCAGTGCACTAAGCTATGGCTACACCTTC. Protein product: CASSALSYGYTF.

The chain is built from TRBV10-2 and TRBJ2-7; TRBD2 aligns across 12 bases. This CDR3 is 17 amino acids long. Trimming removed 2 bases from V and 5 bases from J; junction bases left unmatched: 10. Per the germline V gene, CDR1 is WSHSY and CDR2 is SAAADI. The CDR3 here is CASSEAFRLAGVNEQYF. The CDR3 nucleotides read TGCGCCAGCAGTGAGGCGTTTAGACTAGCGGGAGTAAACGAGCAGTACTTC.

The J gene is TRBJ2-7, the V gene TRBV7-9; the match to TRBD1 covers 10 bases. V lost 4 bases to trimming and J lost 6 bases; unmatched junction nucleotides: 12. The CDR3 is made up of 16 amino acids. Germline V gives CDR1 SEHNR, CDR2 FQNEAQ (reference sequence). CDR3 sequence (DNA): TGTGCCAGCAGCTCAACCGGGACAGGGGCGGTTGTCGAGCAGTACTTC. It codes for CASSSTGTGAVVEQYF.

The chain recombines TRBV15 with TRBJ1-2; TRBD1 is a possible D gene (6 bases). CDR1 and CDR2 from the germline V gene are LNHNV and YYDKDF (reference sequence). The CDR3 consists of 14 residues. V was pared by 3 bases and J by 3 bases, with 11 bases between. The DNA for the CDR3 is TGTGCCACCAGCAGGGACAGTTCGGACTATGGCTACACCTTC. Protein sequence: CATSRDSSDYGYTF.

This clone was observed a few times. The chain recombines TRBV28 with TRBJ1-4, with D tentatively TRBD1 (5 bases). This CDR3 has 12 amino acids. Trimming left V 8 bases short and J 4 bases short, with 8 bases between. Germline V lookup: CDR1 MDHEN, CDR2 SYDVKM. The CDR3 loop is CASGGINEKLFF. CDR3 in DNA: TGTGCCAGCGGGGGGATTAATGAAAAACTGTTTTTT.

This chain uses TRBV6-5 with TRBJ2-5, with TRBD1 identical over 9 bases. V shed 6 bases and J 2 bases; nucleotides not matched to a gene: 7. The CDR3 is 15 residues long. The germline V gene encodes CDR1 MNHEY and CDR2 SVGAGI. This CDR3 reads CASSSGQGPQETQYF. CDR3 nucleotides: TGTGCCAGCAGCTCCGGACAGGGGCCTCAAGAGACCCAGTACTTC.

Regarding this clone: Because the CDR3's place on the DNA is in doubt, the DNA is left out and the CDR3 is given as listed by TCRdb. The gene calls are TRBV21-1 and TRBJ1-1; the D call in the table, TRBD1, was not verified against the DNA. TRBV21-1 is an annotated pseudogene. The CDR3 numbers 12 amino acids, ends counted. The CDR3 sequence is CASSHVGTGTFF.